This TCR beta chain was identified in a study of blood T cell repertoires in COVID-19. Across the whole study: The United States, Italy and Spain supplied acute and convalescent COVID-19 samples. T cells, B-cell-depleted T cells, or PBMCs provided the cDNA or gDNA that served as material.

The CDR3 runs 14 residues. In germline, CDR1 is KGHSH, CDR2 LQKENI. Trimming left V 4 bases short and J 0 bases short, with 7 bases between. This clone was found a few times. Participant ages covered about 18 to 90 years across 24 US areas. Authors' methods: Using reference gene primer amplification, nucleated cell counts were estimated. Profiled with immunoSEQ multiplex PCR; TCRdb holds only in-frame clones, not every one. From that table come the V and J calls and clone size; the DNA was used to work out D and trimming. The sample consists of just over 300,000 clones, almost 90% of them appearing once.

V and J are TRBV18 and TRBJ1-3; D remains unclear. Sequenced sample: PBMCs or T cells enriched from blood (not recorded which). The TCR comes from a woman younger than 30 with acute COVID-19. This CDR3 is CASSQQSSGNTIYF. DNA for the CDR3: TGTGCCAGCTCACAACAGAGCTCTGGAAACACCATATATTTT.